Shown below are 4 T cell receptor beta chains from a single sample sequenced in a study of shared clonotypes between healthy human individuals. The method was immunoSEQ multiplex PCR; TCRdb's version includes in-frame clones alone and lacks a portion of them. The repertoire holds about 960,000 clones, with around three quarters as singletons. Sequencing used memory CD4+ T cells sorted from blood. Documented subset: CD45RA-negative fraction. The receptors come from a man between 18 and 35 years old in good health.

The rearrangement joins TRBV7-9 to TRBJ1-1; TRBD1 might be the D (6 bases). CDR1 SEHNR and CDR2 FQNEAQ come from the germline V gene (reference sequence). Trimming cost V 2 bases and J 7 bases, with 20 bases left between them. The CDR3 runs 16 residues. The CDR3 DNA follows: TGTGCCAGCAGCTTAAGCGGGGCGGGGGGCGCGGTTGAAGCTTTCTTT. This sequence encodes CASSLSGAGGAVEAFF.

The rearrangement links TRBV21-1 to TRBJ1-3. TRBV21-1 is marked as a pseudogene. The CDR3 has 14 residues. The CDR3 DNA follows: TGTGCCAGCAGCAAAGGGACCTCTGGAAACACCATATATTTT. Protein: CASSKGTSGNTIYF.

Regarding this clone: This sample also contains other DNA sequences that code for the same CDR3. V is TRBV11-3 and J is TRBJ2-5; the D gene could be TRBD1 or TRBD2 (5 bases each). CDR1 is SGHNT and CDR2 is YENEEA in the germline V gene. This CDR3 has 14 residues. The ends were cut back, 1 base at V and 1 base at J, with 7 bases in the middle. The CDR3 here is CASSLGGAQETQYF. CDR3 in DNA: TGTGCCAGCAGCTTAGGAGGGGCCCAAGAGACCCAGTACTTC.

This rearrangement joins TRBV6-4 to TRBJ1-6; D perhaps matches TRBD1 (6 bases). This CDR3 region has 15 residues. Germline assignment: CDR1 MRHNA and CDR2 SNTAGT. The V and J ends lost 0 bases and 6 bases respectively, with 9 bases between them. DNA for the CDR3: TGTGCCAGCAGTGACTCACAGGGCCCTAATTCACCCCTCCACTTT. Protein sequence: CASSDSQGPNSPLHF.